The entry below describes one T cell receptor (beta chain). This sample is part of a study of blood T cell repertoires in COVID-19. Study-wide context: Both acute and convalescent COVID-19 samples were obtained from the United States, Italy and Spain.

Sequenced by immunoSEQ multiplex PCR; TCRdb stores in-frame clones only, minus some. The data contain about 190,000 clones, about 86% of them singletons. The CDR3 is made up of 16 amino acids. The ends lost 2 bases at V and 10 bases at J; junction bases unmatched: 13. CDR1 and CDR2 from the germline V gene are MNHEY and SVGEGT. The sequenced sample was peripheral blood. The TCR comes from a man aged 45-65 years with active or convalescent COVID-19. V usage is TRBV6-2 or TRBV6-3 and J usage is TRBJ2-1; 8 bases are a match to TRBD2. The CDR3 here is CASSYRGSGGPREQFF. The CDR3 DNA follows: TGTGCCAGCAGTTACCGGGGGAGCGGGGGCCCACGGGAGCAGTTCTTC.